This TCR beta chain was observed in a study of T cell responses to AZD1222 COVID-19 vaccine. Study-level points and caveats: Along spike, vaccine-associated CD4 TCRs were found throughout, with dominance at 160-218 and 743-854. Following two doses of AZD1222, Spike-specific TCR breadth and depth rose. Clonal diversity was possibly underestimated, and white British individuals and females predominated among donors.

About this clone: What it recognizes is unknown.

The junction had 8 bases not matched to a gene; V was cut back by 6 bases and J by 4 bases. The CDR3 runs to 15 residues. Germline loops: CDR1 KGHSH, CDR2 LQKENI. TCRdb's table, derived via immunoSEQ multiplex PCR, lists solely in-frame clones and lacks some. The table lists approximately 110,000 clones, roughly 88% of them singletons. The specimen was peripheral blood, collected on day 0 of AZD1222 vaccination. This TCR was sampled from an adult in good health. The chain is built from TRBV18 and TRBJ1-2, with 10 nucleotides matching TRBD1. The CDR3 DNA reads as TGTGCCAGCTCTTCCGGGACAGGGGTGTTCTATGGCTACACCTTC. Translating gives CASSSGTGVFYGYTF. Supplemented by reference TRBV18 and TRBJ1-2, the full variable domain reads NAGVMQNPRHLVRRRGQEARLRCSPMKGHSHVYWYRQLPEEGLKFMVYLQKENIIDESGMPKERFSAEFPKEGPSILRIQQVVRGDSAAYFCASSSGTGVFYGYTFGSGTRLTVV.